This T cell receptor (beta chain) was identified during a study of blood T cells in healthy people across ages. Study-wide context: Using template switching, researchers captured about one barcoded beta molecule for each two T cells.

Per germline, CDR1 LGHNA and CDR2 YSLEER. V lost 0 bases and J lost 7; bases outside the gene matches: 8. The CDR3 is made up of 15 amino acids. Primers used in a second PCR of roughly 6 to 12 cycles were a sample-barcoded 5' primer and a J-beta primer mix. MiXCR, applied by TCRdb to the 5' RACE reads, yields one record per CDR3 protein. The sample has about 970,000 distinct CDR3 sequences; just over 50% are singletons. The receptor's source is a woman aged 60-75 years in good health. Material: blood. This sequence joins TRBV4-3 and TRBJ2-7, with TRBD1 matching over 8 bases. The CDR3 reads CASSQEQGAYNEQYF. The CDR3 DNA reads TGCGCCAGCAGCCAAGAGCAGGGGGCTTACAATGAGCAGTACTTC.